Following are 28 T cell receptor beta chains from one sample sequenced in a study of blood T cell repertoires in COVID-19. Data came from immunoSEQ multiplex PCR; TCRdb stores just in-frame clones and leaves some out. The sample shows over 200,000 clones, around 92% of them seen only once. Sample: peripheral blood. These receptors originate from a person aged 18 to 35 with COVID-19, enrolled during active disease.

The genes are TRBV29-1 and TRBJ2-7; 9 bases agree with TRBD1. There are 12 residues in the CDR3. CDR1 is SQVTM, CDR2 ANQGSEA, per germline. V shed 6 bases and J 9 bases; nucleotides not matched to a gene: 9. The CDR3 DNA reads TGCAGCGTACTTGGGACAGGGAGGGCGCAGTACTTC. Translation: CSVLGTGRAQYF.

The chain carries TRBV9 and TRBJ1-1; D unclear. This CDR3 contains 14 residues. Germline CDR1 and CDR2: SGDLS and YYNGEE. Trimming cost V 0 bases and J 1 base, with 7 bases left between them. DNA of the CDR3: TGTGCCAGCAGCGTAGGCCGGGAGAACACTGAAGCTTTCTTT. Its protein is CASSVGRENTEAFF.

The J gene is TRBJ2-3, the V gene TRBV6-5, with 11 nucleotides matching TRBD2. Losses at the gene ends were 6 bases for V and 3 bases for J; bases not matched to a gene: 5. Germline V gene lookup returns CDR1 MNHEY and CDR2 SVGAGI. The CDR3 is 15 amino acids. Here the CDR3 DNA reads TGTGCCAGCAGCCCCACTAGCGGGAGTACAGATACGCAGTATTTT. Translated: CASSPTSGSTDTQYF.

The V gene is TRBV19, the J gene TRBJ1-4; 9 bases map to TRBD1. The CDR3 has 14 residues. Germline assignment: CDR1 LNHDA and CDR2 SQIVND (reference sequence). V trimming: 5 bases; J trimming: 7 bases; junction bases outside the gene matches: 5. In DNA, the CDR3 is TGTGCCAGTAGTGAGACAGGGGGTATTGAAAAACTGTTTTTT. Amino acid sequence: CASSETGGIEKLFF.

The chain couples TRBV19 to TRBJ2-7; 8 bases agree with TRBD1. This CDR3 comprises 16 residues. The ends lost 5 bases at V and 5 bases at J; junction bases unmatched: 14. Germline lookup yields CDR1 LNHDA and CDR2 SQIVND (reference sequence). The CDR3 protein is CASSPNRGSVIHEQYF. As DNA, the CDR3 is TGTGCCAGTAGTCCGAACAGGGGGAGTGTTATCCACGAGCAGTACTTC.

J is TRBJ2-5 and V is TRBV5-1; unclear D gene. Trimming pared 1 base from V and 5 bases from J, leaving 15 bases between. The germline V gene has CDR1 SGHRS and CDR2 YFSETQ. This CDR3 is built from 15 residues. The CDR3 DNA reads TGCGCCAGCAGCTTGCTTTCGGTAGCCTCGGAGACCCAGTACTTC. As protein: CASSLLSVASETQYF. The full variable domain, with the rest looked up from reference TRBV5-1 and TRBJ2-5, is KAGVTQTPRYLIKTRGQQVTLSCSPISGHRSVSWYQQTPGQGLQFLFEYFSETQRNKGNFPGRFSGRQFSNSRSEMNVSTLELGDSALYLCASSLLSVASETQYFGPGTRLLVL.

V gene TRBV27 combines with J gene TRBJ1-3; D remains unclear. CDR1 MNHEY and CDR2 SMNVEV come from the germline V gene (reference sequence). This CDR3 spans 13 amino acids. V was pared by 6 bases and J by 3 bases, with 9 bases between. The CDR3 loop is CASRYLGGNTIYF. The CDR3 DNA is TGTGCCAGCAGATATCTCGGTGGAAACACCATATATTTT.

This chain joins TRBV4-1 and TRBJ2-3; TRBD2 matches 10 bases. Losses at the gene ends were 0 bases for V and 8 bases for J; bases not matched to a gene: 8. Germline assignment: CDR1 MGHRA and CDR2 YSYEKL. This CDR3 spans 16 amino acids. The CDR3 protein is CASSQDRLAGEGTQYF. In nucleotides, the CDR3 is TGCGCCAGCAGCCAAGATAGGCTAGCGGGAGAAGGTACGCAGTATTTT.

This chain connects TRBV5-6 to TRBJ1-5; TRBD1 matches at 7 bases. The CDR3 runs to 16 residues. The germline CDR1 and CDR2 sequences are SGHDT and YYEEEE. V lost 0 bases, J lost 1 base, and 4 bases stayed unmatched. CDR3 protein: CASSLALRGSNQPQHF. CDR3 sequence (DNA): TGTGCCAGCAGCTTGGCTCTCAGGGGGAGCAATCAGCCCCAGCATTTT.

The chain has TRBV19 and TRBJ2-3, with D possibly matching TRBD1 (5 bases). From germline, CDR1 is LNHDA and CDR2 SQIVND (reference sequence). This CDR3 spans 13 amino acids. Trimming left V 4 bases short and J 5 bases short, with 10 bases between. The CDR3 region is CASSTGFGDTQYF. The CDR3 nucleotides read TGTGCCAGTAGTACAGGGTTTGGAGATACGCAGTATTTT.

The rearrangement uses TRBV7-2 and TRBJ2-7; D gene ambiguous. CDR1 and CDR2 (germline): SGHTA, FQGNSA. V was trimmed by 1 base and J by 3 bases, leaving 4 bases between them. CDR3 length: 12 amino acids. CDR3 in DNA: TGTGCCAGCAGCTTAGGTTACTACGAGCAGTACTTC. This codes for CASSLGYYEQYF.

This clone was recorded a few times. The V call is TRBV9, the J call TRBJ1-2; tentative D call: TRBD1 (5 bases). V lost 0 bases, J lost 4 bases, and 10 bases lay in between. The CDR3 is 14 amino acids. Germline-derived CDR1 and CDR2 are SGDLS and YYNGEE. The CDR3, as DNA: TGTGCCAGCAGCGTAGTGTCGCAGGGCTATGGCTACACCTTC. It encodes CASSVVSQGYGYTF.

The chain links TRBV4-1 to TRBJ1-4; tentatively, D is TRBD1 (6 bases). The germline gives CDR1 MGHRA, CDR2 YSYEKL. V shed 1 base and J shed 7 bases, with 13 bases lying between them. The CDR3 has 15 residues. The CDR3 sequence is CASSQVTGLREKLFF. The CDR3 coding sequence is TGCGCCAGCAGCCAAGTGACAGGCCTACGTGAAAAACTGTTTTTT.

The V and J genes are TRBV10-2 and TRBJ1-1; D not resolved. V was clipped by 2 bases and J by 7 bases, with 5 bases between them. Germline V gene data show CDR1 as WSHSY and CDR2 as SAAADI. CDR3 length: 11 residues. The chain's CDR3 is CASSERGEAFF. The CDR3 DNA sequence: TGCGCCAGCAGTGAGCGGGGTGAAGCTTTCTTT.

The chain is built from TRBV2 and TRBJ1-1, with TRBD1 as a possible D gene (6 bases). V was pared by 4 bases and J by 6 bases, with 12 bases between. There are 13 residues in the CDR3. Looked up from germline, CDR1 is SNHLY and CDR2 is FYNNEI. The CDR3 sequence: CASSVQGYSEAFF. CDR3 nucleotides: TGTGCCAGCAGTGTACAGGGATACTCTGAAGCTTTCTTT.

V is TRBV19 and J is TRBJ2-3, with D maybe TRBD1 (6 bases). The germline gives CDR1 LNHDA, CDR2 SQIVND (reference sequence). V lost 5 bases and J lost 1, with 10 bases in between. The CDR3 sequence is 14 residues long. The DNA for the CDR3 is TGTGCCAGTAGTTCGGCAGGGGGCACAGATACGCAGTATTTT. As protein: CASSSAGGTDTQYF.

This clone appeared a single time. The rearrangement joins TRBV7-6 to TRBJ2-1; 11 nucleotides agree with TRBD1. V shed 1 base and J 4 bases; nucleotides not matched to a gene: 12. Germline CDR1 and CDR2: SGHVS and FNYEAQ. The CDR3 is made up of 19 amino acids. CDR3 protein: CASSLGFMDRGPPYNEQFF. The DNA for the CDR3 is TGTGCCAGCAGCTTAGGTTTTATGGACAGGGGGCCCCCTTACAATGAGCAGTTCTTC.

The V and J genes are TRBV19 and TRBJ2-1, with TRBD1 as a possible D gene (6 bases). The CDR3 is 14 residues long. Germline V gives CDR1 LNHDA, CDR2 SQIVND (reference sequence). The germline V and J ends were trimmed by 5 bases and 12 bases, with 20 bases remaining between them. The CDR3 bases are TGTGCCAGTAGTGCCAACACAGGGCCCGGTGGGCAGTTCTTC. Its translation: CASSANTGPGGQFF.

The CDR3 is CASTPSGLAGDTQYF. In DNA, the CDR3 is TGTGCCAGCACCCCTTCTGGACTAGCGGGAGATACGCAGTATTTT. The chain is built from TRBV13 and TRBJ2-3, with 11 nucleotides matching TRBD2. Germline V gene lookup returns CDR1 PRHDT and CDR2 FYEKMQ (reference sequence). The CDR3 runs to 15 residues. Trimming removed 7 bases from V and 5 bases from J; junction bases left unmatched: 8.

CDR3 protein: CASSPRTSGALREQYF. CDR3 coding DNA: TGTGCCAGCAGCCCTCGGACTAGCGGGGCCCTACGGGAGCAGTACTTC. The chain employs TRBV5-5 and TRBJ2-7; 12 bases fit TRBD2. CDR3 length: 16 residues. Germline-derived CDR1 and CDR2 are SGHKS and YYEKEE (reference sequence). V lost 4 bases to trimming and J lost 7 bases; unmatched junction nucleotides: 12.

The rearrangement links TRBV28 to TRBJ2-6, with D possibly matching TRBD1 (6 bases). The V gene lost 5 bases and the J gene lost 0 bases, with 11 bases spanning the gap. CDR3 length: 16 residues. Germline V gene data show CDR1 as MDHEN and CDR2 as SYDVKM. DNA of the CDR3: TGTGCCAGCAGTCAAACAGGGATCTCTGGGGCCAACGTCCTGACTTTC. Protein product: CASSQTGISGANVLTF.

The rearrangement uses TRBV7-9 and TRBJ2-7; D gene uncertain. CDR1 SEHNR and CDR2 FQNEAQ come from the germline V gene (reference sequence). V lost 1 base and J lost 5, with 12 bases in between. CDR3 length: 14 amino acids. CDR3 DNA: TGTGCCAGCAGCTTAGGTAATAACAGAAACGAGCAGTACTTC. Translated: CASSLGNNRNEQYF.

This chain links TRBV19 with TRBJ2-3; tentatively, D is TRBD1 (6 bases). This CDR3 contains 13 residues. Germline CDR1 and CDR2: LNHDA and SQIVND (reference sequence). V gave up 6 bases and J gave up 4 bases, with 11 bases separating them. The CDR3 region is CASSHREPDTQYF. The CDR3, as DNA: TGTGCCAGTAGCCACAGGGAGCCAGATACGCAGTATTTT.

CDR3 protein: CASSDRSTDTQYF. The CDR3 coding sequence is TGTGCCAGCAGTGACAGGAGCACAGATACGCAGTATTTT. The chain couples TRBV12-3 or TRBV12-4 to TRBJ2-3; D might be TRBD1 (6 bases). The germline V and J ends were trimmed by 5 bases and 0 bases, with 6 bases remaining between them. The length of the CDR3 is 13 residues.

The chain employs TRBV5-6 and TRBJ2-2; no reliable D call. The germline gives CDR1 SGHDT, CDR2 YYEEEE. Trimming took off 0 bases at V and 1 base at J, with 4 bases between the two ends. The CDR3 contains 14 residues. The CDR3 DNA sequence: TGTGCCAGCAGCTTGGTACAGAACACCGGGGAGCTGTTTTTT. Its protein is CASSLVQNTGELFF.

This chain joins TRBV1 and TRBJ2-3; the DNA was not used to check the table's D call, TRBD2. TRBV1 is described as a pseudogene. The CDR3 length is 14 residues. The CDR3 nucleotides are TGCACCAGCAGCCAAGATCTGAGGTTCGGTACGCAGTATTTT. Its translation: CTSSQDLRFGTQYF.

The chain recombines TRBV27 with TRBJ1-2, with D maybe TRBD1 (5 bases). The CDR3 consists of 13 residues. Trimming pared 5 bases from V and 4 bases from J, leaving 11 bases between. Per the germline V gene, CDR1 is MNHEY and CDR2 is SMNVEV (reference sequence). The CDR3 sequence is CASSQERGYGYTF. The CDR3 region has the DNA TGTGCCAGCAGTCAGGAAAGGGGCTATGGCTACACCTTC.

The chain employs TRBV5-1 and TRBJ2-7; the D gene is possibly TRBD2 (6 bases). CDR1 SGHRS and CDR2 YFSETQ come from the germline V gene. The length of the CDR3 is 16 residues. Trimming left V 3 bases short and J 7 bases short, with 23 bases between. CDR3 nucleotides: TGCGCCAGCAGCTCAGGGACTGCGGGACTCTTTTCGGAGCAGTACTTC. Protein: CASSSGTAGLFSEQYF.